This is a list of T cell receptor beta chains from one sample in a study of control samples from healthy donors and cancer patients. The repertoire was sequenced with immunoSEQ multiplex PCR; TCRdb's copy has only in-frame clones and lacks some. The sample has around 140,000 clones, over 85% seen once. Sequencing was performed on blood. All receptors come from a man younger than 30 in good health. Each CDR3 is given with its conserved first and last residue. A D gene is named only where the DNA matches it firmly. Rows give clone size only sometimes, using once, few, many, or a class for an expanded clone.

J gene,V gene,D gene,clone size,CDR3 protein,CDR3 DNA
TRBJ2-1,TRBV6-6,TRBD1,.,CASSYYDRANEQFF,TGTGCCAGCAGTTACTACGACAGGGCCAATGAGCAGTTCTTC
TRBJ2-7,TRBV7-9,.,.,CASSRGSGGFYEQYF,TGTGCCAGCAGTCGAGGCTCCGGTGGTTTTTACGAGCAGTACTTC
TRBJ1-4,TRBV19,.,.,CASSRTDYEKLFF,TGTGCCAGTAGCAGGACAGATTATGAAAAACTGTTTTTT
TRBJ1-2,TRBV7-9,TRBD1,.,CASSLGTDYGYTF,TGTGCCAGCAGCCTCGGGACAGACTATGGCTACACCTTC
TRBJ2-5,TRBV21-1,.,.,CASGTSEMSGETQYF,TGTGCCAGCGGGACCTCCGAGATGTCCGGGGAGACCCAGTACTTC
TRBJ2-2,TRBV2,TRBD2,.,CASSEALRGLAGDYTGELFF,TGTGCCAGCAGTGAAGCGCTTCGGGGACTAGCGGGGGATTATACCGGGGAGCTGTTTTTT
TRBJ2-1,TRBV27,.,.,CASSLWGQDSYNEQFF,TGTGCCAGCAGTTTATGGGGACAAGACTCCTACAATGAGCAGTTCTTC
TRBJ2-5,TRBV5-1,TRBD2,.,CASSRAGTSYQQETQYF,TGCGCCAGCAGCCGGGCGGGGACTAGCTACCAACAAGAGACCCAGTACTTC
TRBJ2-5,TRBV5-5,.,.,CASSQYGQWLGEAQYF,TGTGCCAGCAGCCAATACGGACAGTGGCTGGGTGAGGCCCAGTACTTC
TRBJ1-4,TRBV4-1,.,.,CASSQDHHRPRNSEKLFF,TGCGCCAGCAGCCAAGATCATCATCGCCCCCGAAACTCTGAAAAACTGTTTTTT
TRBJ2-7,TRBV5-1,.,.,CASSLGHEQYF,TGCGCCAGCAGCTTGGGTCACGAGCAGTACTTC
TRBJ2-7,TRBV5-5,TRBD2,once,CASSLEGLAGVYEQYF,TGTGCCAGCAGCTTGGAGGGACTAGCGGGGGTGTACGAGCAGTACTTC
TRBJ1-1,TRBV11-1,.,.,CASSLAFSGVAMNTEAFF,TGTGCCAGCAGCTTAGCTTTTTCCGGGGTAGCCATGAACACTGAAGCTTTCTTT
TRBJ2-3,TRBV5-4,.,.,CASSHPDSTDTQYF,TGTGCCAGCAGCCATCCAGACAGCACAGATACGCAGTATTTT
TRBJ2-7,TRBV5-4,TRBD1,.,CASSLFTRDSSYEQYF,TGTGCCAGCAGCTTATTTACCCGGGACAGCTCCTACGAGCAGTACTTC
TRBJ1-1,TRBV4-1,.,.,CASRGPLQNTEAFF,TGCGCCAGCAGGGGTCCTTTACAGAACACTGAAGCTTTCTTT
TRBJ1-1,TRBV18,.,.,CASSSSDRPNTEAFF,TGTGCCAGCTCAAGTTCAGACCGCCCGAACACTGAAGCTTTCTTT
TRBJ1-2,TRBV10-1,.,.,CASRVRGGYTF,TGCGCCAGCAGGGTTAGAGGTGGCTACACCTTC
TRBJ1-1,TRBV10-3,.,.,CAISESFSGGGRTEAFF,TGTGCCATCAGTGAGTCTTTTTCGGGGGGCGGGAGAACTGAAGCTTTCTTT
TRBJ2-7,TRBV23-1,.,.,CASSHADRTYPVYEQYF,TGCGCCAGCAGTCACGCGGACAGAACTTACCCCGTCTACGAGCAGTACTTC
TRBJ1-1,TRBV10-3,.,.,CARPGNTEAFF,TGTGCCAGACCAGGGAACACTGAAGCTTTCTTT
TRBJ2-5,TRBV10-3,.,.,CAIGGTPEETQYF,TGTGCCATCGGCGGGACTCCCGAAGAGACCCAGTACTTC
TRBJ2-3,TRBV15,.,.,CATSRAKAADTQYF,TGTGCCACCAGCAGAGCTAAGGCAGCAGATACGCAGTATTTT
TRBJ2-2,TRBV6-2/TRBV6-3,TRBD2,once,CASSRSVLAGGNTGELFF,TGTGCCAGCAGCCGATCCGTACTAGCGGGGGGGAACACCGGGGAGCTGTTTTTT
TRBJ2-5,TRBV3-1/TRBV3-2,TRBD1,.,CASSQGGTGYQETQYF,TGTGCCAGCAGCCAAGGCGGGACAGGGTACCAAGAGACCCAGTACTTC
TRBJ2-4,TRBV7-7,TRBD2,.,CASSRRTSGVAKNIQYF,TGTGCCAGCAGCCGTCGAACTAGCGGGGTAGCCAAAAACATTCAGTACTTC
TRBJ2-5,TRBV18,.,.,CASSPPLSGGETQYF,TGTGCCAGCTCACCACCGCTTAGCGGAGGAGAGACCCAGTACTTC
TRBJ2-1,TRBV7-9,TRBD2,.,CASSPKLPLAADQFF,TGTGCCAGCAGCCCGAAACTGCCACTAGCGGCGGATCAGTTCTTC
TRBJ2-1,TRBV11-2,.,.,CASSLGYANEQFF,TGTGCCAGCAGCTTAGGGTACGCCAATGAGCAGTTCTTC
TRBJ2-2,TRBV6-5,TRBD2,once,CASHRSGGSGELFF,TGTGCCAGCCATCGTAGCGGGGGGTCCGGGGAGCTGTTTTTT
TRBJ1-1,TRBV7-2,TRBD1,.,CASSLGQGVTEAFF,TGTGCCAGCAGCTTGGGACAGGGGGTTACTGAAGCTTTCTTT
TRBJ1-1,TRBV5-1,.,.,CASSLGPGSQTEAFF,TGCGCCAGCAGCTTGGGCCCCGGGTCGCAGACTGAAGCTTTCTTT
TRBJ1-6,TRBV5-6,.,.,CASSLRNSPLHF,TGTGCCAGCAGCTTGCGGAATTCACCCCTCCACTTT
TRBJ1-2,TRBV9,TRBD1,.,CASSGPQGGSDYGYTF,TGTGCCAGCAGCGGACCACAGGGGGGTAGTGACTATGGCTACACCTTC
TRBJ1-4,TRBV27,.,.,CASSLRRPYEKLFF,TGTGCCAGCAGTCTACGTAGGCCTTATGAAAAACTGTTTTTT
TRBJ1-2,TRBV20-1,.,.,CSASGLGQGLGGYTF,TGCAGTGCTAGTGGCCTGGGGCAGGGTTTGGGGGGCTACACCTTC
TRBJ2-2,TRBV4-2,.,.,CASSQDPSGHTGELFF,TGTGCCAGCAGCCAAGATCCGAGCGGACACACCGGGGAGCTGTTTTTT
TRBJ2-1,TRBV5-1,TRBD1,.,CASTGGGDEQFF,TGCGCCAGTACAGGGGGTGGCGATGAGCAGTTCTTC
TRBJ2-1,TRBV9,TRBD2,.,CASSVAGLAGNEQFF,TGTGCCAGCAGCGTAGCGGGCCTAGCGGGAAATGAGCAGTTCTTC
TRBJ2-3,TRBV5-1,TRBD2,.,CASSLNGGAFTTDTQYF,TGCGCCAGCAGCTTAAACGGGGGGGCGTTTACGACAGATACGCAGTATTTT
TRBJ2-7,TRBV2,.,.,CASRWDTYYEQYF,TGTGCCAGCAGGTGGGACACTTACTACGAGCAGTACTTC
TRBJ1-6,TRBV3-1/TRBV3-2,TRBD1,.,CASSQGAGQTSYSPLHF,TGTGCCAGCAGCCAAGGGGCGGGACAGACATCCTATTCACCCCTCCACTTT
TRBJ1-1,TRBV27,.,.,CASSLRGFDKGTEAFF,TGTGCCAGCAGTTTAAGAGGGTTCGATAAGGGCACTGAAGCTTTCTTT
TRBJ1-2,TRBV20-1,.,.,CSARVTDGYTF,TGCAGTGCCCGGGTAACGGACGGCTACACCTTC
TRBJ1-6,TRBV2,.,.,CASKGSYNSPLHF,TGTGCCAGCAAGGGCTCCTATAATTCACCCCTCCACTTT
TRBJ2-3,TRBV6-4,.,.,CASSEASSTDTQYF,TGTGCCAGCAGTGAGGCTTCTAGCACAGATACGCAGTATTTT
TRBJ2-1,TRBV5-1,TRBD1,few,CASSFGDRGGNEQFF,TGCGCCAGCAGCTTCGGGGACAGGGGAGGTAATGAGCAGTTCTTC
TRBJ2-7,TRBV28,TRBD1,.,CASSTQGQGADEQYF,TGTGCCAGCAGTACCCAGGGACAGGGGGCTGACGAGCAGTACTTC
TRBJ2-5,TRBV5-1,.,.,CASSSGTLSGETQYF,TGCGCCAGCAGCTCAGGGACCCTCTCCGGGGAGACCCAGTACTTC
TRBJ1-5,TRBV9,.,.,CASSVGQPNQPQHF,TGTGCCAGCAGCGTAGGGCAGCCTAATCAGCCCCAGCATTTT
TRBJ1-2,TRBV6-5,TRBD1,.,CASSFSQGAYGYTF,TGTGCCAGCAGTTTTAGTCAGGGGGCGTATGGCTACACCTTC
TRBJ2-1,TRBV6-2/TRBV6-3,.,once,CASSEPGYNEQFF,TGTGCCAGCAGTGAGCCAGGGTACAATGAGCAGTTCTTC
TRBJ1-2,TRBV21-1,.,.,CASISWATSIGGEEGYTF,TGTGCCAGCATCTCCTGGGCTACATCTATAGGCGGGGAGGAAGGCTACACCTTC
TRBJ2-5,TRBV3-1/TRBV3-2,.,once,CASSQGAGLYF,TGTGCCAGCAGCCAAGGGGCGGGACTGTACTTC
TRBJ2-7,TRBV7-2,.,once,CASSPDKNTYEQYF,TGTGCCAGCAGCCCGGACAAGAACACTTACGAGCAGTACTTC